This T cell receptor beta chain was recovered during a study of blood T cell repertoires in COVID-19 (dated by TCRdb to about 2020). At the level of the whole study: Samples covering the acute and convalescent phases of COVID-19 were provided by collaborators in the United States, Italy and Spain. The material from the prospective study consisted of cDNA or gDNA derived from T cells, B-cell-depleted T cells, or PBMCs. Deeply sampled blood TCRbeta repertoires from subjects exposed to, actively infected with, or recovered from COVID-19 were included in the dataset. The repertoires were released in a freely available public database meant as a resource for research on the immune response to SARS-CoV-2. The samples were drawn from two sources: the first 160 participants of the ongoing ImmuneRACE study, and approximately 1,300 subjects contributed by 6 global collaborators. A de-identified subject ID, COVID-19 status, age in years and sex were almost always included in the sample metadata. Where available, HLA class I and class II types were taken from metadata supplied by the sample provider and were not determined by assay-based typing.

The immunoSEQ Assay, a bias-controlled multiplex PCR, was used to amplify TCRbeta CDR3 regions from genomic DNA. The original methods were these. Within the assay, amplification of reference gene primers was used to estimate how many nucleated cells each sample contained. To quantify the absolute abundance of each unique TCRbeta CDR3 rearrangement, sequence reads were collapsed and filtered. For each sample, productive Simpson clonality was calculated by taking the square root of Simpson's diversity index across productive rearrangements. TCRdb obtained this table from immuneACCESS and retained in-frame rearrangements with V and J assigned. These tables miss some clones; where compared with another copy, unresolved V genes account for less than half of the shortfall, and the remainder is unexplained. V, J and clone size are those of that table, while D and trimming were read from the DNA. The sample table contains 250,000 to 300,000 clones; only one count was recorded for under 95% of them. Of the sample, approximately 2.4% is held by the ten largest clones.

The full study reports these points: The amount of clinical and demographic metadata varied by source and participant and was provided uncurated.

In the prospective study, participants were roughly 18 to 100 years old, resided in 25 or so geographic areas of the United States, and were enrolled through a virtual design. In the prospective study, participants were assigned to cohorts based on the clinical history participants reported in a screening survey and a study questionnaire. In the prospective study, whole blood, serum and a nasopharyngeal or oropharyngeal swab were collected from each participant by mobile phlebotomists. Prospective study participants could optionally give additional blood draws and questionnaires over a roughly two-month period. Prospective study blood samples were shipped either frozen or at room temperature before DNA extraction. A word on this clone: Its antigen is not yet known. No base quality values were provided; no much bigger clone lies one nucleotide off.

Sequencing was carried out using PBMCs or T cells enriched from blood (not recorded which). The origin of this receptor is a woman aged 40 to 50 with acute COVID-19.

DNA sequence: TGTGCCAGTGCTAAATCCGGGACAGGGGGCTACGTCCGGGGCGAGCAGTACTTC. This is translated as CASAKSGTGGYVRGEQYF. The receptor chain draws on TRBV19 and TRBJ2-7; 12 central nucleotides agree with TRBD1. The CDR3, from cysteine to phenylalanine, totals 18 residues. Only CDR3 DNA is held: 54 bases, read in frame from base 1. V is pruned by 8 bases and J by 6 bases, leaving 20 bases of the junction without a gene match. Sequences LNHDA (CDR1) and SQIVND (CDR2) are obtained from the germline V gene (reference sequence). Reference TRBV19 and TRBJ2-7 genes cover what lies past the CDR3, so the full variable domain is DGGITQSPKYLFRKEGQNVTLSCEQNLNHDAMYWYRQDPGQGLRLIYYSQIVNDFQKGDIAEGYSVSREKKESFPLTVTSAQKNPTAFYLCASAKSGTGGYVRGEQYFGPGTRLTVT.